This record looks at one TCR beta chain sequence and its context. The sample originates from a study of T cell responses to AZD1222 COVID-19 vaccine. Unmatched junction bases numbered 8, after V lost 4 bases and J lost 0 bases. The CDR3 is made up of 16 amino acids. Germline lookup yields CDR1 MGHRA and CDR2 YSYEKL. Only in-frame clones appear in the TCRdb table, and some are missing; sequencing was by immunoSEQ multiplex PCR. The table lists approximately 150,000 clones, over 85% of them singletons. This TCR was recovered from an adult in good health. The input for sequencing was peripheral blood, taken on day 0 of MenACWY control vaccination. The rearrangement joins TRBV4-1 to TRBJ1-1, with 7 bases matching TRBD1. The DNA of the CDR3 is TGCGCCAGCAGCCTAGACAGGGCGAAAATGAACACTGAAGCTTTCTTT. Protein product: CASSLDRAKMNTEAFF.